This passage covers 28 T cell receptor beta chains from one sample sequenced in a study of T cell responses to AZD1222 COVID-19 vaccine. Using immunoSEQ multiplex PCR, the repertoire was profiled, and TCRdb retains in-frame clones only, with some absent. Among fewer than 150,000 clones listed, roughly 87% were seen once. The material was peripheral blood, obtained on day 0 of AZD1222 vaccination. These receptor sequences come from an adult in good health.

In this sample, this clone turned up once. The V call is TRBV5-1, the J call TRBJ1-1; D is uncertain. Trimming took off 0 bases at V and 1 base at J, with 13 bases between the two ends. The CDR3 totals 16 residues. The V gene's germline CDR1 is SGHRS and CDR2 YFSETQ. The CDR3 nucleotides read TGCGCCAGCAGCTTGGTCCGGCAGGCAAAGAACACTGAAGCTTTCTTT. It specifies CASSLVRQAKNTEAFF.

The CDR3 reads CASSWGSGNQPQHF. The CDR3 DNA follows: TGTGCCAGCAGCTGGGGATCGGGCAATCAGCCCCAGCATTTT. This chain connects TRBV3-1 (or the pseudogene TRBV3-2) to TRBJ1-5; the D is unclear. Trimming removed 5 bases at V and 2 bases at J, with 10 bases between. The CDR3 covers 14 residues. CDR1 is LGHDT, CDR2 YNNKEL, per germline (reference sequence).

V gene TRBV5-1 combines with J gene TRBJ2-7; maybe TRBD1 (7 bases). V lost 4 bases, J lost 4 bases, and 15 bases lay in between. From germline, CDR1 is SGHRS and CDR2 YFSETQ. This CDR3 spans 14 amino acids. The CDR3 spells CASSPQGGEYEQYF. In DNA, the CDR3 is TGCGCCAGCAGCCCTCAGGGGGGCGAGTACGAGCAGTACTTC.

The CDR3: CASTPGASGGSYNEQFF. In DNA form, the CDR3 reads TGCGCCAGCACCCCAGGGGCTAGCGGGGGTTCTTACAATGAGCAGTTCTTC. The chain carries TRBV5-1 and TRBJ2-1, with 10 bases fitting TRBD2. Germline V gene data show CDR1 as SGHRS and CDR2 as YFSETQ. The V gene end was trimmed by 6 bases and the J gene end by 4 bases; junction bases not matched to a gene: 13. The length of the CDR3 is 17 residues.

The V gene is TRBV28, the J gene TRBJ2-7, with D possibly being TRBD2 (6 bases). The germline V and J ends were trimmed by 6 bases and 3 bases, with 12 bases remaining between them. Per germline, CDR1 MDHEN and CDR2 SYDVKM. CDR3 length: 13 amino acids. CDR3 DNA sequence: TGTGCCAGCAGCCCCTCGGGGGTCTACGAGCAGTACTTC. It yields the protein CASSPSGVYEQYF. The full variable domain, completed using reference TRBV28 and TRBJ2-7, is DVKVTQSSRYLVKRTGEKVFLECVQDMDHENMFWYRQDPGLGLRLIYFSYDVKMKEKGDIPEGYSVSREKKERFSLILESASTNQTSMYLCASSPSGVYEQYFGPGTRLTVT.

This chain connects TRBV19 to TRBJ1-2; maybe TRBD1 (5 bases). The CDR3 runs to 14 residues. Between the trimmed V and J ends, which lost 3 bases and 8 bases, there was a span of 16 bases. Germline V gene lookup returns CDR1 LNHDA and CDR2 SQIVND (reference sequence). The CDR3 loop reads CASSITPPGTGYTF. In nucleotides, the CDR3 is TGTGCCAGTAGTATTACCCCCCCAGGGACCGGCTACACCTTC.

A few counts support this clone. The chain combines TRBV2 with TRBJ1-5; possibly TRBD1 for D (5 bases). Germline CDR1 reads SNHLY; CDR2 reads FYNNEI. V lost 2 bases and J lost 6, with 11 bases in between. This CDR3 comprises 14 residues. Written as DNA, the CDR3 is TGTGCCAGCAGTGAACTTCAGGGTGGTCAGCCCCAGCATTTT. Translated, it gives CASSELQGGQPQHF.

The chain is built from TRBV28 and TRBJ2-3; D might be TRBD1 (6 bases). CDR1 is MDHEN, CDR2 SYDVKM, per germline. CDR3 length: 16 amino acids. V lost 4 bases and J lost 6, with 20 bases in between. CDR3: CASSSGTLPDRDTQYF. The CDR3 DNA sequence: TGTGCCAGCAGTTCTGGGACCCTCCCCGACAGGGATACGCAGTATTTT.

The chain uses TRBV9 and TRBJ1-1; D uncertain. Germline CDR1 SGDLS, CDR2 YYNGEE. The CDR3 extends over 14 amino acids. The V gene lost 0 bases and the J gene lost 4 bases, with 10 bases spanning the gap. In nucleotides, the CDR3 is TGTGCCAGCAGCGTAGGGACCAGGACCACTGAAGCTTTCTTT. It encodes CASSVGTRTTEAFF.

CDR3 region: CASSLGQGTYEQYF. Here the CDR3 DNA reads TGTGCCAGCAGCTTGGGACAGGGGACCTACGAGCAGTACTTC. The chain combines TRBV13 with TRBJ2-7; TRBD1 aligns across 10 bases. Germline assignment: CDR1 PRHDT and CDR2 FYEKMQ (reference sequence). The CDR3 loop spans 14 amino acids. V lost 3 bases, J lost 2 bases, and 1 base stayed unmatched.

This clone was seen only a few times. V is TRBV6-2 or TRBV6-3 and J is TRBJ1-1; no clear D. Trimming pared 7 bases from V and 1 base from J, leaving 10 bases between. Germline V gene data show CDR1 as MNHEY and CDR2 as SVGEGT. The CDR3 sequence is 13 residues long. CDR3 residues: CASTPLGNTEAFF. CDR3 nucleotide sequence: TGTGCCAGCACCCCCCTAGGGAACACTGAAGCTTTCTTT.

This clone appeared once. This chain uses TRBV28 with TRBJ2-1, with TRBD2 identical over 7 bases. The CDR3 consists of 13 residues. Trimming removed 2 bases from V and 7 bases from J; junction bases left unmatched: 2. CDR1 is MDHEN, CDR2 SYDVKM, per germline. CDR3 nucleotides: TGTGCCAGCAGTTTAGGACTAGATAATGAGCAGTTCTTC. Its protein is CASSLGLDNEQFF.

This chain links TRBV5-4 with TRBJ1-1; TRBD1 matches 8 bases. Germline CDR1 reads SGHNT; CDR2 reads YYREEE (reference sequence). The CDR3 is 17 amino acids. Germline trimming cut 2 bases from V and 4 bases from J; bases unmatched to any gene: 13. The DNA of the CDR3 is TGTGCCAGCAGCTTTATGAGCCAGGGGGCCGGAGGCACTGAAGCTTTCTTT. Its translation is CASSFMSQGAGGTEAFF.

The chain employs TRBV7-3 and TRBJ2-2; TRBD2 aligns across 12 bases. CDR3 length: 16 amino acids. Germline CDR1 SGHTA, CDR2 FQGTGA. V was clipped by 5 bases and J by 2 bases; unmatched bases: 3. For the CDR3, the DNA is TGTGCCAGCAGCCTGACTAGCGGGGGTAACACCGGGGAGCTGTTTTTT. Amino acid sequence: CASSLTSGGNTGELFF.

This sequence joins TRBV7-2 and TRBJ2-1, with a tentative D call TRBD2 (6 bases). Germline CDR1 and CDR2: SGHTA and FQGNSA. This CDR3 has 14 residues. Between the trimmed V and J ends, which lost 0 bases and 10 bases, there was a span of 13 bases. The CDR3 is CASSLAERAGEQFF. The CDR3 DNA follows: TGTGCCAGCAGCTTAGCGGAAAGGGCGGGGGAGCAGTTCTTC.

This sequence joins TRBV5-1 and TRBJ1-1; a possible D gene is TRBD1 (6 bases). The CDR3 consists of 13 residues. V was clipped by 6 bases and J by 1 base, with 10 bases between them. Germline-derived CDR1 and CDR2 are SGHRS and YFSETQ. The CDR3 DNA reads as TGCGCCAGCAAAGACAGGCCGAACACTGAAGCTTTCTTT. It encodes CASKDRPNTEAFF.

The table lists this clone with a few counts. One base away lies a much larger clone, so this may be a sequencing read error. The chain uses TRBV28 and TRBJ1-1; no reliable D call. V lost 4 bases, J lost 5 bases, and 5 bases lay in between. The CDR3 is 11 amino acids. Germline V CDR1 and CDR2: MDHEN, SYDVKM. The CDR3: CASSYVTEAFF. CDR3 nucleotide sequence: TGTGCCAGCAGTTACGTGACTGAAGCTTTCTTT.

This rearrangement joins TRBV9 to TRBJ2-3; possibly TRBD2 for D (6 bases). The V end was cut by 1 base, the J end by 1 base, with 16 bases between. This CDR3 has 17 amino acids. Germline CDR1 reads SGDLS; CDR2 reads YYNGEE. The CDR3 DNA sequence: TGTGCCAGCAGCGTAACCCCAGCCGGGGGTGGCACAGATACGCAGTATTTT. This translates into CASSVTPAGGGTDTQYF.

V is TRBV7-3 and J is TRBJ1-2; TRBD1 aligns across 9 bases. With V trimmed by 0 bases and J by 4 bases, 9 bases remained unmatched. CDR3 length: 17 amino acids. CDR1 SGHTA and CDR2 FQGTGA come from the germline V gene. CDR3 nucleotide sequence: TGTGCCAGCAGCTTAACACCGGGACAGGGATTTTCCTATGGCTACACCTTC. Its protein product is CASSLTPGQGFSYGYTF.

The rearrangement joins TRBV24-1 to TRBJ2-1; D gene uncertain. Germline CDR1 is KGHDR and CDR2 is SFDVKD. Deletions cut 4 bases from V and 0 bases from J, with 15 bases between. This CDR3 is built from 17 residues. The CDR3 loop is CATSDPMASASYNEQFF. The CDR3 DNA is TGTGCCACCAGTGACCCCATGGCGTCGGCCTCCTACAATGAGCAGTTCTTC.

The V call is TRBV28, the J call TRBJ1-2; no definite D call. CDR3 size: 15 residues. The V end lost 2 bases, the J end lost 0 bases, and 10 bases lay between the germline ends. Per germline, CDR1 MDHEN and CDR2 SYDVKM. CDR3: CASSLGVAANYGYTF. DNA for the CDR3: TGTGCCAGCAGTTTAGGCGTCGCCGCTAACTATGGCTACACCTTC.

The J gene is TRBJ2-5, the V gene TRBV5-1; D may be TRBD1 (6 bases). V lost 4 bases and J lost 2, with 15 bases in between. The CDR3 is 15 amino acids. The germline gives CDR1 SGHRS, CDR2 YFSETQ. CDR3 residues: CASSPAGAWQETQYF. DNA of the CDR3: TGCGCCAGCAGCCCCGCAGGGGCTTGGCAAGAGACCCAGTACTTC. Full variable domain (outside the CDR3, taken from reference TRBV5-1 and TRBJ2-5): KAGVTQTPRYLIKTRGQQVTLSCSPISGHRSVSWYQQTPGQGLQFLFEYFSETQRNKGNFPGRFSGRQFSNSRSEMNVSTLELGDSALYLCASSPAGAWQETQYFGPGTRLLVL.

The chain links TRBV7-9 to TRBJ1-5, with D perhaps TRBD1 (6 bases). Per the germline V gene, CDR1 is SEHNR and CDR2 is FQNEAQ (reference sequence). The CDR3 covers 16 residues. Trimming left V 2 bases short and J 3 bases short, with 14 bases between. CDR3 protein: CASSLSPTGVNQPQHF. The CDR3 DNA follows: TGTGCCAGCAGCTTATCCCCGACAGGAGTCAATCAGCCCCAGCATTTT.

This sequence joins TRBV12-3 or TRBV12-4 and TRBJ1-1; D unclear. Trimming removed 8 bases from V and 3 bases from J, with 10 bases in between. The CDR3 consists of 12 residues. CDR3 residues: CASSGRYTEAFF. The CDR3 nucleotides read TGTGCCAGCTCGGGGAGATACACTGAAGCTTTCTTT.

This sequence joins TRBV18 and TRBJ1-1, with 8 bases matching TRBD1. The CDR3 consists of 19 residues. CDR1 is KGHSH, CDR2 LQKENI, per germline. The V and J ends lost 3 bases and 1 base, in that order; junction bases with no gene match: 16. CDR3 protein: CASSPSLDPQGAENTEAFF. In nucleotides, the CDR3 is TGTGCCAGCTCACCGAGCTTAGACCCGCAGGGGGCGGAGAACACTGAAGCTTTCTTT.

The V gene is TRBV7-3, the J gene TRBJ2-2, with TRBD1 identical over 8 bases. CDR3 size: 15 residues. CDR1 is SGHTA and CDR2 is FQGTGA in the germline V gene. V lost 1 base, J lost 3 bases, and 1 base stayed unmatched. CDR3 in amino acids: CASSLKQGDTGELFF. CDR3 in DNA: TGTGCCAGCAGCTTAAAACAGGGGGACACCGGGGAGCTGTTTTTT.

The chain is built from TRBV20-1 and TRBJ1-2; no firm D call. The V end lost 6 bases, the J end lost 3 bases, and 8 bases lay between the germline ends. The CDR3 loop spans 11 amino acids. Germline V gene sequence: CDR1 DFQATT, CDR2 SNEGSKA (reference sequence). The CDR3 loop reads CSAPVYYGYTF. The CDR3 region has the DNA TGCAGTGCGCCAGTATACTATGGCTACACCTTC.

This chain links TRBV9 with TRBJ2-7; 7 positions agree with TRBD2. There are 14 residues in the CDR3. The V gene end was trimmed by 0 bases and the J gene end by 2 bases; junction bases not matched to a gene: 2. Germline V gene data show CDR1 as SGDLS and CDR2 as YYNGEE. The CDR3 loop is CASSVASGTYEQYF. The CDR3 DNA reads as TGTGCCAGCAGCGTAGCAAGCGGGACCTACGAGCAGTACTTC.